What follows are 32 T cell receptor beta chains derived from one specimen sequenced in a study of chemoradiotherapy in HPV16-positive cancers. Sequencing used immunoSEQ multiplex PCR; TCRdb keeps in-frame clones, though not all of them. The sample includes over 10,000 clones, about 85% of them seen just once. The input for sequencing was blood, taken from a patient who underwent chemoradiotherapy. The receptors derive from a human donor with HPV-associated anogenital cancer.

The chain combines TRBV5-5 with TRBJ1-2, with TRBD1 matching 7 bases. The V gene's germline CDR1 is SGHKS and CDR2 YYEKEE (reference sequence). This CDR3 contains 14 residues. V was pared by 3 bases and J by 8 bases, with 10 bases of the junction left unmatched. CDR3 loop: CASSSPTGWSGYTF. CDR3 nucleotides: TGTGCCAGCAGCTCCCCGACAGGGTGGTCGGGCTACACCTTC.

The rearrangement links TRBV4-1 to TRBJ2-4, with D tentatively TRBD1 (6 bases). Germline V gene sequence: CDR1 MGHRA, CDR2 YSYEKL. This CDR3 has 15 residues. The V and J ends lost 1 base and 9 bases respectively, with 16 bases between them. CDR3 nucleotide sequence: TGCGCCAGCAGCCAAGGTGAAGGGGGAAGGAGCATTCAGTACTTC. Translation: CASSQGEGGRSIQYF.

This chain joins TRBV7-9 and TRBJ1-4; D gene unclear. Between the trimmed V and J ends, which lost 5 bases and 0 bases, there was a span of 16 bases. Per germline, CDR1 SEHNR and CDR2 FQNEAQ (reference sequence). The CDR3 is made up of 17 amino acids. The CDR3 here is CASSAWRMPATNEKLFF. The DNA of the CDR3 is TGTGCCAGCAGCGCGTGGCGGATGCCTGCAACTAATGAAAAACTGTTTTTT.

The chain joins TRBV18 to TRBJ1-5, with D tentatively TRBD1 (6 bases). V was trimmed by 4 bases and J by 0 bases, leaving 10 bases between them. Germline CDR1 KGHSH, CDR2 LQKENI. There are 15 residues in the CDR3. The CDR3 here is CASSQQGNSNQPQHF. CDR3 coding DNA: TGTGCCAGCTCACAACAGGGAAATAGCAATCAGCCCCAGCATTTT. The entire variable domain, with the rest obtained from reference TRBV18 and TRBJ1-5, is as follows: NAGVMQNPRHLVRRRGQEARLRCSPMKGHSHVYWYRQLPEEGLKFMVYLQKENIIDESGMPKERFSAEFPKEGPSILRIQQVVRGDSAAYFCASSQQGNSNQPQHFGDGTRLSIL.

The chain uses TRBV9 and TRBJ1-4; the D is unclear. The germline gives CDR1 SGDLS, CDR2 YYNGEE. V was pared by 0 bases and J by 0 bases, with 3 bases between. CDR3 size: 14 residues. CDR3 region: CASSVGTTNEKLFF. CDR3 coding DNA: TGTGCCAGCAGCGTAGGAACAACTAATGAAAAACTGTTTTTT.

The chain links TRBV7-9 to TRBJ1-1; tentatively, D is TRBD1 (5 bases). The germline CDR1 and CDR2 sequences are SEHNR and FQNEAQ (reference sequence). Trimming shortened V by 4 bases and J by 2 bases, and 5 bases separated the two germline ends. The CDR3 covers 12 residues. The CDR3 spells CASSWDNTEAFF. In DNA, the CDR3 is TGTGCCAGCAGCTGGGACAACACTGAAGCTTTCTTT.

This clone was seen only once. J is TRBJ2-4 and V is TRBV5-1, with D possibly TRBD1 on 6 matching bases. Between the trimmed V and J ends, which lost 5 bases and 5 bases, there was a span of 14 bases. The germline gives CDR1 SGHRS, CDR2 YFSETQ. This CDR3 is built from 14 residues. The CDR3 DNA reads as TGCGCCAGCAGTTGGGGATCAGGGGAAAACATTCAGTACTTC. Its protein is CASSWGSGENIQYF.

This chain connects TRBV27 to TRBJ1-2, with unresolved D. Looked up from germline, CDR1 is MNHEY and CDR2 is SMNVEV (reference sequence). The germline V and J ends were trimmed by 4 bases and 4 bases, with 7 bases remaining between them. The CDR3 covers 12 residues. The CDR3 loop reads CASSSLGYGYTF. As DNA, the CDR3 is TGTGCCAGCAGTTCTTTGGGCTATGGCTACACCTTC.

This clone was recorded once. V usage is TRBV9 and J usage is TRBJ1-2; 8 nucleotides align to TRBD1. This CDR3 has 17 residues. Germline V lookup: CDR1 SGDLS, CDR2 YYNGEE. J was trimmed by 5 bases and V by 0 bases; bases with no gene match: 12. The CDR3 coding sequence is TGTGCCAGCAGCGTAGTCGATGGGGACAGGTTGTCGTATGGCTACACCTTC. Encoded protein: CASSVVDGDRLSYGYTF.

This chain joins TRBV18 and TRBJ2-7, with D tentatively TRBD1 (7 bases). Germline V lookup: CDR1 KGHSH, CDR2 LQKENI. V was pared by 5 bases and J by 2 bases, with 16 bases between. The CDR3 totals 15 residues. The CDR3 nucleotides read TGTGCCAGCTCAGCGGGACAGCTCGCAACCTACGAGCAGTACTTC. Encoded protein: CASSAGQLATYEQYF.

This clone was observed a single time. The chain uses TRBV19 and TRBJ2-2, with D tentatively TRBD2 (6 bases). The CDR3 runs 15 residues. Per germline, CDR1 LNHDA and CDR2 SQIVND (reference sequence). V lost 4 bases and J lost 7, with 16 bases in between. CDR3 nucleotides: TGTGCCAGTAGTAAAACGGGACTTCCCAGCGGGGAGCTGTTTTTT. This codes for CASSKTGLPSGELFF.

This chain uses TRBV2 with TRBJ2-1, with TRBD1 as a possible D gene (5 bases). Looked up from germline, CDR1 is SNHLY and CDR2 is FYNNEI. CDR3 length: 14 residues. The germline V and J ends were trimmed by 6 bases and 1 base, with 10 bases remaining between them. CDR3 DNA: TGTGCCAGCAGCGTGACAGTATCCTACAATGAGCAGTTCTTC. Its protein is CASSVTVSYNEQFF.

The chain joins TRBV6-5 to TRBJ1-5; the D is unclear. Trimming removed 2 bases at V and 0 bases at J, with 11 bases between. The germline CDR1 and CDR2 sequences are MNHEY and SVGAGI. CDR3 length: 16 amino acids. CDR3 DNA: TGTGCCAGCAGTTACCCACCAAATTTTAGCAATCAGCCCCAGCATTTT. Protein sequence: CASSYPPNFSNQPQHF.

This chain links TRBV6-4 with TRBJ2-5; D is unresolved. Germline V gene lookup returns CDR1 MRHNA and CDR2 SNTAGT. Trimming took off 8 bases at V and 3 bases at J, with 16 bases between the two ends. The length of the CDR3 is 14 residues. The CDR3 bases are TGTGCCAGCGCCCAGCCGGGCTCTAAAGAGACCCAGTACTTC. Its translation: CASAQPGSKETQYF.

This chain joins TRBV4-2 and TRBJ1-2, with D perhaps matching TRBD1 (5 bases). The CDR3 is 19 amino acids. Trimming removed 3 bases from V and 7 bases from J, with 30 bases in between. The germline V gene has CDR1 LGHNA and CDR2 YNFKEQ. Written as DNA, the CDR3 is TGTGCCAGCAGCCAGACTGGGCTATCAAAGGTGGAGGGTAGGGGTGGCTACACCTTC. It codes for CASSQTGLSKVEGRGGYTF.

This chain connects TRBV2 to TRBJ2-7; D gene ambiguous. The CDR3 has 12 residues. Germline values: CDR1 SNHLY, CDR2 FYNNEI. V lost 3 bases and J lost 11, with 14 bases in between. The DNA of the CDR3 is TGTGCCAGCAGTGACTCCCAGTCTTTGGAGTACGTC. Encoded protein: CASSDSQSLEYV.

A few counts support this clone. This sequence joins TRBV7-9 and TRBJ1-2, with a weak D call TRBD1 (5 bases). Germline loops: CDR1 SEHNR, CDR2 FQNEAQ (reference sequence). The CDR3 spans 13 residues. Between the trimmed V and J ends, which lost 1 base and 8 bases, there was a span of 11 bases. The CDR3 nucleotides read TGTGCCAGCAGCTTAGTCGGGGCCCGGGGCTACACCTTC. This sequence encodes CASSLVGARGYTF.

J is TRBJ1-2 and V is TRBV28; possibly TRBD1 for D (5 bases). The CDR3 length is 14 residues. Per the germline V gene, CDR1 is MDHEN and CDR2 is SYDVKM. V lost 5 bases to trimming and J lost 5 bases, with 15 bases between them. The CDR3 region is CASSQEDTVYGYTF. CDR3 coding DNA: TGTGCCAGCAGTCAAGAGGACACGGTATATGGCTACACCTTC.

The J gene is TRBJ1-1, the V gene TRBV6-4; D is undetermined. Germline values: CDR1 MRHNA, CDR2 SNTAGT. The CDR3 has 13 residues. The germline V and J ends were trimmed by 3 bases and 1 base, with 6 bases remaining between them. The CDR3 nucleotides read TGTGCCAGCAGTGAGACCGAGAACACTGAAGCTTTCTTT. It translates to CASSETENTEAFF.

The chain couples TRBV5-5 to TRBJ2-4; D might be TRBD1 (6 bases). This CDR3 region has 13 residues. V lost 2 bases and J 9 bases, leaving 12 bases between the germline ends. CDR1 SGHKS and CDR2 YYEKEE come from the germline V gene (reference sequence). CDR3 sequence: CASSLVEGGIQYF. The CDR3 bases are TGTGCCAGCAGCTTAGTTGAAGGGGGCATTCAGTACTTC.

The gene calls are TRBV13 and TRBJ2-5; TRBD2 agrees at 10 bases. Germline V gene lookup returns CDR1 PRHDT and CDR2 FYEKMQ (reference sequence). There are 17 residues in the CDR3. The V gene end was trimmed by 3 bases and the J gene end by 5 bases; junction bases not matched to a gene: 12. Here the CDR3 DNA reads TGTGCCAGCAGCTTGTCCAGCGGGGGGGCCGGGCGGGAGACCCAGTACTTC. Translated, it gives CASSLSSGGAGRETQYF.

V gene TRBV5-1 combines with J gene TRBJ1-1, with 7 bases that match TRBD1. Trimming at V came to 3 bases and at J to 5 bases, leaving 10 bases not matched to a gene. Germline lookup yields CDR1 SGHRS and CDR2 YFSETQ. The CDR3 totals 15 residues. The CDR3 DNA reads as TGCGCCAGCAGCTCAACAGGGGCCGGTGGGACTGAAGCTTTCTTT. It codes for CASSSTGAGGTEAFF.

The chain employs TRBV12-2 and TRBJ1-6; whether TRBD1, the table's D call, matches the DNA was not checked. TRBV12-2 is deemed a pseudogene. The CDR3 is made up of 17 amino acids. CDR3 nucleotide sequence: TGTGCAAGTCGCTTAGCCCCCTGGCAGGCCGTTAATTCACCCCTCCACTTT. Translated, it gives CASRLAPWQAVNSPLHF.

CDR3 in DNA: TGTGCCAGCAGCTTGGCAGGGGCGGTCGGAGAGACCCAGTACTTC. Encoded protein: CASSLAGAVGETQYF. The V gene is TRBV5-5, the J gene TRBJ2-5; a possible D gene is TRBD1 (6 bases). V dropped 0 bases and J dropped 4 bases, with 13 bases sitting between them. Germline assignment: CDR1 SGHKS and CDR2 YYEKEE (reference sequence). This CDR3 is built from 15 residues.

This clone was picked up one time. J is TRBJ2-7 and V is TRBV6-1; TRBD2 might be the D (7 bases). CDR1 is MNHNS and CDR2 is SASEGT in the germline V gene. V lost 7 bases to trimming and J lost 7 bases, with 20 bases between them. The CDR3 runs to 14 residues. The CDR3 protein is CASTPGGTIGEQYV. CDR3 bases: TGTGCCAGCACCCCGGGGGGCACTATTGGGGAGCAGTACGTC.

This clone was counted once. J is TRBJ1-2 and V is TRBV5-8; D may be TRBD1 (5 bases). The CDR3 has 15 residues. V gave up 4 bases and J gave up 4 bases, with 17 bases separating them. Per the germline V gene, CDR1 is SGHTS and CDR2 is YDEGEE. CDR3 nucleotides: TGTGCCAGCAGCGTTGAAGGGGCCAAGGTCTATGGCTACACCTTC. Encoded protein: CASSVEGAKVYGYTF.

The table lists this clone with a count of one. The CDR3 protein is CASSLVAGGMNTIYF. The CDR3 coding sequence is TGCGCCAGCAGCTTGGTGGCAGGGGGTATGAACACCATATATTTT. This rearrangement joins TRBV5-1 to TRBJ1-3, with 7 bases lining up with TRBD1. CDR3 size: 15 residues. The V gene end was trimmed by 0 bases and the J gene end by 7 bases; junction bases not matched to a gene: 7. Germline CDR1 is SGHRS and CDR2 is YFSETQ.

In nucleotides, the CDR3 is TGTGCCAGCAGCCTGACAGGGAACACTGAAGCTTTCTTT. Translated, it gives CASSLTGNTEAFF. The chain is built from TRBV5-8 and TRBJ1-1; D perhaps matches TRBD1 (6 bases). V was pared by 4 bases and J by 1 base, with 8 bases between. The CDR3 has 13 residues. CDR1 and CDR2 (germline): SGHTS, YDEGEE.

This clone is a singleton in its sample. The chain has TRBV2 and TRBJ2-5; D not resolved. This CDR3 comprises 12 residues. The V gene's germline CDR1 is SNHLY and CDR2 FYNNEI. With 9 bases removed from V and 5 bases from J, the gap between germline ends came to 13 bases. CDR3 sequence reads: CASWSRAETQYF. The CDR3 region has the DNA TGTGCCAGTTGGAGCCGCGCGGAGACCCAGTACTTC.

The chain employs TRBV29-1 and TRBJ2-5; either TRBD1 or TRBD2 may supply D (5 bases each). This CDR3 is 15 amino acids long. From germline, CDR1 is SQVTM and CDR2 ANQGSEA. The V end lost 0 bases, the J end lost 2 bases, and 13 bases lay between the germline ends. DNA for the CDR3: TGCAGCGTTGAAGACGGGTCGGGGCGGCAAGAGACCCAGTACTTC. It yields the protein CSVEDGSGRQETQYF.

This clone is a singleton in its sample. The chain carries TRBV7-2 and TRBJ1-3; D is unclear. The CDR3 is 11 amino acids. V lost 4 bases, J lost 7 bases, and 5 bases lay in between. Germline V gene lookup returns CDR1 SGHTA and CDR2 FQGNSA. The CDR3 DNA is TGTGCCAGCAGCTCGGCCAACACCATATATTTT. Protein: CASSSANTIYF.

This clone was detected only once. The chain joins TRBV5-1 to TRBJ2-5; weak D call: TRBD2 (7 bases). The CDR3 runs 13 residues. V was clipped by 4 bases and J by 4 bases, with 11 bases between them. CDR1 and CDR2 (germline): SGHRS, YFSETQ. Here the CDR3 reads CASSRGGGETQYF. In nucleotides, the CDR3 is TGCGCCAGCAGCCGCGGGGGCGGAGAGACCCAGTACTTC.